The clone carrying this TCR beta chain has ten or more counts. What it recognizes is unknown. This entry belongs to a study of regulatory T cells in long-lasting Graves disease. The CDR3 extends over 13 amino acids. Per germline, CDR1 MNHNS and CDR2 SASEGT. With 5 bases removed from V and 8 bases from J, the gap between germline ends came to 15 bases. Regarding the study as a whole: With persistent disease, TRBV28, TRBJ1-2 and TRBJ2-5 were the favored segments. Comparison showed that persistent patients shared more public clonotypes (2,741) than new patients (around 1,000).

Both iRepertoire HTBI primers and Arm-PCR of CDR3 regions were used to build the TCR beta libraries. One entry per CDR3 protein, called by TCRdb with MiXCR from the multiplex PCR reads. The top ten hold more than 20% of the sample, which has a few hundred thousand distinct CDR3 sequences, around 16% seen once. The time point is: newly diagnosed GD, antithyroid drugs for less than 3 months. Making the TCR library involved RNA that had been extracted from PBMCs. Sequencing used peripheral blood mononuclear cells (PBMCs), obtained at new diagnosis, from a patient treated with antithyroid drugs. The receptor's source is a female donor with Graves disease. The gene calls are TRBV6-1 and TRBJ1-2, with unresolved D. The CDR3 DNA reads TGTGCCAGCAGTCGGGGTCGTGGATACGGCTACACCTTC. Its protein is CASSRGRGYGYTF.